These 3 T cell receptor beta chains came from one sample sequenced in a study of shared clonotypes between healthy human individuals. This table comes from immunoSEQ multiplex PCR, and its TCRdb copy is limited to in-frame clones, with some not included. The sample lists more than 2 million clones, around 95% seen once, with around 0.13% in the top ten. Sequenced material: naive CD4+ T cells sorted from blood. Specified subset: CD45RA+ positively selected. These receptors all stem from a man between 18 and 35 years old in good health.

V and J are TRBV7-6 and TRBJ2-2, with D perhaps TRBD2 (5 bases). The CDR3 runs 16 residues. V was trimmed by 0 bases and J by 6 bases, leaving 14 bases between them. Per germline, CDR1 SGHVS and CDR2 FNYEAQ. The CDR3 bases are TGTGCCAGCAGCTTAGCCGCTAGCCAGGTGGCCGGGGAGCTGTTTTTT. Translating gives CASSLAASQVAGELFF.

This chain uses TRBV7-3 with TRBJ2-1; D gene ambiguous. There are 13 residues in the CDR3. Germline V CDR1 and CDR2: SGHTA, FQGTGA. V shed 0 bases and J shed 9 bases, with 9 bases lying between them. CDR3 sequence reads: CASSLTGLSEQFF. The CDR3 DNA reads TGTGCCAGCAGCTTAACGGGGTTGAGTGAGCAGTTCTTC.

V gene TRBV5-1 combines with J gene TRBJ2-2; TRBD2 agrees at 8 bases. Germline V gene sequence: CDR1 SGHRS, CDR2 YFSETQ. The CDR3 is made up of 15 amino acids. V trimming: 8 bases; J trimming: 4 bases; junction bases outside the gene matches: 10. The CDR3 DNA reads as TGCGCCAGTAGAGAAGCGGGAGATGGCACCGGGGAGCTGTTTTTT. This translates into CASREAGDGTGELFF.